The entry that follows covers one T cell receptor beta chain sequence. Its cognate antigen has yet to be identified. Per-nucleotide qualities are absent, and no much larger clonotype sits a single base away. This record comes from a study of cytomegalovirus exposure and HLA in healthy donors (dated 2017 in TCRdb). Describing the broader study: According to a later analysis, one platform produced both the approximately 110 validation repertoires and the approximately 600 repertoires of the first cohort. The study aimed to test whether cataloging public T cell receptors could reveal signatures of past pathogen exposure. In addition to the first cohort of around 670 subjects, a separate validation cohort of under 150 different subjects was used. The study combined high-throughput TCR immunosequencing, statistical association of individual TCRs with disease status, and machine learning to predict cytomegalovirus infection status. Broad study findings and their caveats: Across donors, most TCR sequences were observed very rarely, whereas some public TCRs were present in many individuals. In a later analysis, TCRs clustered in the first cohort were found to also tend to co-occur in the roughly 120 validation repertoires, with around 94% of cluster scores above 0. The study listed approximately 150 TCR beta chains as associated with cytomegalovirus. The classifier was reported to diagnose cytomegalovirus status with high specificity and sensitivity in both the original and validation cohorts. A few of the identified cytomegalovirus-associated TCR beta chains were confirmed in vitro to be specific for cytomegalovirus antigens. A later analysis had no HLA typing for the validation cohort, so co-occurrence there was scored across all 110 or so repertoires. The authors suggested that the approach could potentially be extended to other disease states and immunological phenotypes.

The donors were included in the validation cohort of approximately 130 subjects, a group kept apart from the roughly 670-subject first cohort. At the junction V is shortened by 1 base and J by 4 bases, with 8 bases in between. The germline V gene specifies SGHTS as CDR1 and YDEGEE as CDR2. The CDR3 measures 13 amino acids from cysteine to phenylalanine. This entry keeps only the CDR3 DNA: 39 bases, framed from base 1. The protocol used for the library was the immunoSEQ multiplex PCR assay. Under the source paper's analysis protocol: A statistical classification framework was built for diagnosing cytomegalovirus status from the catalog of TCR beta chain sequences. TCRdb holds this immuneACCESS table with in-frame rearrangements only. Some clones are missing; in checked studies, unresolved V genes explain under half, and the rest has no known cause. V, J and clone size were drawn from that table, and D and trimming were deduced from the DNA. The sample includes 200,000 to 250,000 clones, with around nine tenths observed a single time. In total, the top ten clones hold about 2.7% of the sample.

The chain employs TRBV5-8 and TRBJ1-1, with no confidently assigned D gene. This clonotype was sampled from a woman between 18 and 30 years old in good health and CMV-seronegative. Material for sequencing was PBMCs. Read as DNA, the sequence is TGTGCCAGCAGCTTGAGTCTACTCACTGAAGCTTTCTTT. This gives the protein CASSLSLLTEAFF.